This TCR beta chain was recovered during a study of spatial heterogeneity in lung cancer. This clonotype appeared a few times. Every TCR cDNA molecule bore a unique molecular identifier. TCRdb reprocessed the 5' RACE reads with MiXCR, giving one entry per CDR3 protein. The table has 40,000 to 45,000 distinct CDR3 sequences, roughly an eighth seen once. As for time point: sample taken at primary tumor resection. This sequence originates from a male donor with early-stage non-small cell lung cancer. The sample consisted of PBMCs, taken at surgery.

CDR3 bases: TGTGCCAGCGGACAGGGGGTCACTGAAGCTTTCTTT. This translates into CASGQGVTEAFF. The chain joins TRBV6-5 to TRBJ1-1; TRBD1 matches 10 bases. Trimming removed 8 bases from V and 4 bases from J; junction bases left unmatched: 1. Germline values: CDR1 MNHEY, CDR2 SVGAGI. The CDR3 extends over 12 amino acids.